One T cell receptor beta chain is described in this entry. Its antigen remains unidentified. No much larger clonotype is one base removed from it; base qualities were not supplied. This entry is derived from a study of T cell changes during pregnancy in multiple sclerosis (dated 2019 in TCRdb). Concerning the study at large: The study examined how the T cell repertoire changed over the course of pregnancy in women with multiple sclerosis.

Library creation used the immunoSEQ multiplex PCR assay. In TCRdb, the immuneACCESS table is reduced to in-frame sequences with V and J assigned. These tables do not hold every clone; where another copy was compared, an unresolved V gene accounts for under half, and the others remain unexplained. This sample has roughly 110,000 clones in its table, and under 95% of those were observed once. Approximately 1.5% of the sample belongs to the ten largest clones. For this chain, trimming is 5 bases at the V end and 6 bases at the J end, and the number of junction bases without a gene match is 9. The CDR3 numbers 15 residues from cysteine through phenylalanine. The entry retains the CDR3 DNA only, 45 bases that are in frame from base 1. CDR1 SGHTA and CDR2 FQGTGA were looked up in the germline V gene.

Specimen: peripheral blood, collected after pregnancy. The TCR comes from a female donor with multiple sclerosis, enrolled in a pregnancy study. Here the chain combines TRBV7-3 and TRBJ2-1; 8 bases in the middle match TRBD2. The CDR3 here reads CASSPGLAVPNEQFF. The nucleotide sequence is given as TGTGCCAGCAGCCCCGGACTAGCCGTGCCCAATGAGCAGTTCTTC.